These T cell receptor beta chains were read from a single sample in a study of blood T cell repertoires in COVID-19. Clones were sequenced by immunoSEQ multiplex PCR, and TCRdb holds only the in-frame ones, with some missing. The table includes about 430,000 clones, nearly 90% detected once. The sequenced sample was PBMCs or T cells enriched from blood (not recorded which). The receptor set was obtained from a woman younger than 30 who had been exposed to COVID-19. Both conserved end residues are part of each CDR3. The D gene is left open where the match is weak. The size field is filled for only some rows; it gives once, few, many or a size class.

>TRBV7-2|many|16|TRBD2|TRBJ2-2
TGTGCCAGCAGCTCCCTCGGGGGGGCAGGCACCGGGGAGCTGTTTTTT
CASSSLGGAGTGELFF
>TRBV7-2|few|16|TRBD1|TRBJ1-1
TGTGCCAGCAGCTTAGGGGTAGGGGGCTGGAACACTGAAGCTTTCTTT
CASSLGVGGWNTEAFF
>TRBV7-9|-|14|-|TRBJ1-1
TGTGCCAGCAGCTTAGGCCAGGGGAACACTGAAGCTTTCTTT
CASSLGQGNTEAFF
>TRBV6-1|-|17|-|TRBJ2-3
TGTGCCAGCAGTGAAGCGCAGGGTGGTGGAAACACAGATACGCAGTATTTT
CASSEAQGGGNTDTQYF
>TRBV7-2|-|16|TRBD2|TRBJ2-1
TGTGCCAGCAGCTTAGTGGCGGGGGGGCGACTTTCTGAGCAGTTCTTC
CASSLVAGGRLSEQFF
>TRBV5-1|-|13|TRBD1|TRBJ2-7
TGCGCCAGCAGCTCCCGACAGGGCTACGAGCAGTACTTC
CASSSRQGYEQYF
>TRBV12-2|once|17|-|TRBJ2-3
TGTGCAAGTCGCTTAGTTCAGGGGGACAGGGTGGCAGATACGCAGTATTTT
CASRLVQGDRVADTQYF
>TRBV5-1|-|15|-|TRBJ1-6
TGCGCCAGCAGCTTGTCTACAGGGATAGATTCACCCCTCCACTTT
CASSLSTGIDSPLHF
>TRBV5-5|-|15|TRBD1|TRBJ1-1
TGTGCCAGCAGCACCGGACAGGGTATGAACACTGAAGCTTTCTTT
CASSTGQGMNTEAFF
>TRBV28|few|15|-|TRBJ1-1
TGTGCCAGCAGTTCCGAGGGGGTCTGGAACACTGAAGCTTTCTTT
CASSSEGVWNTEAFF
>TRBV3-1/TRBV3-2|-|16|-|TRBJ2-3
TGTGCCAGCAGCCAAGATCCCGGAGCTAGCACAGATACGCAGTATTTT
CASSQDPGASTDTQYF